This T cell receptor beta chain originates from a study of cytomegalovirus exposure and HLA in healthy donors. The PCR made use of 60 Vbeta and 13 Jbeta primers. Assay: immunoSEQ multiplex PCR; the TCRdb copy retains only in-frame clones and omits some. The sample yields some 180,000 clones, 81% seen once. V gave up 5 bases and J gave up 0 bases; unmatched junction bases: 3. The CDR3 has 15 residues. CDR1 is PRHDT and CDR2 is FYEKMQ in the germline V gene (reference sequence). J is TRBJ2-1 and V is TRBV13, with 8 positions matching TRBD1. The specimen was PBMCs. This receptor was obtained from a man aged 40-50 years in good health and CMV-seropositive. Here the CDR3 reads CASSPDRVSYNEQFF. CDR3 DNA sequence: TGTGCCAGCAGCCCGGACAGGGTCTCCTACAATGAGCAGTTCTTC.